These 20 T cell receptor beta chains were all obtained from the same sample, sequenced in a study of control samples from healthy donors and cancer patients. TCRdb keeps only in-frame clones here, not all; method: immunoSEQ multiplex PCR. The repertoire holds fewer than 200,000 clones, with 85% to 95% as singletons. The sequenced sample was blood. These receptors all stem from a young man in good health.

The rearrangement joins TRBV5-5 to TRBJ1-1, with D unclear. This CDR3 has 13 residues. The V end was cut by 2 bases, the J end by 0 bases, with 5 bases between. CDR1 and CDR2 from the germline V gene are SGHKS and YYEKEE (reference sequence). The CDR3, as DNA: TGTGCCAGCAGCTTTAATGTGAACACTGAAGCTTTCTTT. It codes for CASSFNVNTEAFF.

The V gene is TRBV2, the J gene TRBJ1-2; D is unresolved. CDR1 and CDR2 from the germline V gene are SNHLY and FYNNEI. The CDR3 sequence is 15 residues long. V was pared by 4 bases and J by 4 bases, with 16 bases between. The CDR3 is CASSVTGPLIYGYTF. In DNA, the CDR3 is TGTGCCAGCAGTGTGACCGGGCCACTAATCTATGGCTACACCTTC.

This chain links TRBV7-8 with TRBJ1-5; D is unclear. The V gene's germline CDR1 is SGHVS and CDR2 FQNEAQ. Trimming stripped 3 bases from V and 2 bases from J, with 17 bases between. The CDR3 contains 17 residues. The CDR3 DNA is TGTGCCAGCAGCTTCTTCGGGTGGTCCGGGGGCAATCAGCCCCAGCATTTT. The encoded protein is CASSFFGWSGGNQPQHF. Full variable domain (rest looked up from reference TRBV7-8 and TRBJ1-5): GAGVSQSPRYKVAKRGQDVALRCDPISGHVSLFWYQQALGQGPEFLTYFQNEAQLDKSGLPSDRFFAERPEGSVSTLKIQRTQQEDSAVYLCASSFFGWSGGNQPQHFGDGTRLSIL.

The chain joins TRBV14 to TRBJ2-1; no clear D gene. This CDR3 comprises 15 residues. Trimming cost V 5 bases and J 0 bases, with 11 bases left between them. Germline CDR1 SGHDN, CDR2 FVKESK. The chain's CDR3 is CASSSRLVSYNEQFF. Here the CDR3 DNA reads TGTGCCAGCAGCTCCCGTCTCGTCTCCTACAATGAGCAGTTCTTC.

This chain uses TRBV5-4 with TRBJ2-7, with D perhaps given as TRBD1 or TRBD2 (5 bases each). The CDR3 length is 14 residues. Between the trimmed V and J ends, which lost 5 bases and 5 bases, there was a span of 17 bases. The germline V gene encodes CDR1 SGHNT and CDR2 YYREEE (reference sequence). The DNA of the CDR3 is TGTGCCAGCAGTCTTGGGACGGCTGCTAACGAGCAGTACTTC. Amino acid sequence: CASSLGTAANEQYF. Full variable domain (remainder filled in from reference TRBV5-4 and TRBJ2-7): ETGVTQSPTHLIKTRGQQVTLRCSSQSGHNTVSWYQQALGQGPQFIFQYYREEENGRGNFPPRFSGLQFPNYSSELNVNALELDDSALYLCASSLGTAANEQYFGPGTRLTVT.

Regarding this clone: The same CDR3 can be traced to other DNA sequences in this sample. V gene TRBV6-5 combines with J gene TRBJ1-3; weak D call: TRBD1 (6 bases). CDR1 is MNHEY, CDR2 SVGAGI, per germline. The CDR3 consists of 13 residues. Trimming shortened V by 6 bases and J by 0 bases, and 6 bases separated the two germline ends. CDR3 coding DNA: TGTGCCAGCAGGGACAGCTCTGGAAACACCATATATTTT. Protein product: CASRDSSGNTIYF.

V usage is TRBV14 and J usage is TRBJ1-6; D unresolved. Germline V CDR1 and CDR2: SGHDN, FVKESK. V was cut by 2 bases and J by 3 bases, with 14 bases left in between. This CDR3 comprises 17 residues. The CDR3 reads CASSQRANDRYNSPLHF. CDR3 sequence (DNA): TGTGCCAGCAGCCAAAGAGCGAATGACCGCTATAATTCACCCCTCCACTTT.

V gene TRBV19 combines with J gene TRBJ1-4; 10 bases fit TRBD1. The V gene end was trimmed by 4 bases and the J gene end by 8 bases; junction bases not matched to a gene: 7. Germline V lookup: CDR1 LNHDA, CDR2 SQIVND (reference sequence). The CDR3 extends over 15 amino acids. The CDR3 is CASSTTGGAFEKLFF. DNA of the CDR3: TGTGCCAGTAGTACGACAGGGGGCGCCTTCGAAAAACTGTTTTTT. Drawing the rest from reference TRBV19 and TRBJ1-4, the complete variable domain is DGGITQSPKYLFRKEGQNVTLSCEQNLNHDAMYWYRQDPGQGLRLIYYSQIVNDFQKGDIAEGYSVSREKKESFPLTVTSAQKNPTAFYLCASSTTGGAFEKLFFGSGTQLSVL.

This clone was detected only a few times. V usage is TRBV6-5 and J usage is TRBJ1-1, with D hard to call. This CDR3 region has 12 residues. The germline V gene has CDR1 MNHEY and CDR2 SVGAGI. Between the trimmed V and J ends, which lost 6 bases and 7 bases, there was a span of 12 bases. CDR3 DNA: TGTGCCAGCAGCTTGTCCCACGTTGAAGCTTTCTTT. Translated, it gives CASSLSHVEAFF.

Turning to this clone: The junction does not match germline at one end; this may be a read error. The rearrangement joins TRBV18 to TRBJ2-3; tentative D call: TRBD2 (6 bases). Germline V gene data show CDR1 as KGHSH and CDR2 as LQKENI. CDR3 length equals 18 residues. Here the CDR3 reads CASSPRRGSHISTDTQYF. The CDR3 coding sequence is TGTGCCAGCTCTCCACGCCGGGGGTCTCATATTAGCACAGATACGCAGTATTTT.

CDR3: CASSRSRGSFTDTQYF. The CDR3 DNA reads as TGTGCCAGCTCTCGTAGTCGGGGGAGTTTCACAGATACGCAGTATTTT. The rearrangement links TRBV27 to TRBJ2-3; D is perhaps TRBD2 (6 bases). Trimming removed 8 bases from V and 2 bases from J, with 20 bases in between. The V gene's germline CDR1 is MNHEY and CDR2 SMNVEV (reference sequence). CDR3 length equals 16 residues.

This clone appeared a few times. The CDR3, as DNA: TGCAGTGCTAGAGGGGATCGCGAGCAGTACTTC. As protein: CSARGDREQYF. The chain recombines TRBV20-1 with TRBJ2-7; D remains ambiguous. The V gene lost 1 base and the J gene lost 6 bases, with 7 bases spanning the gap. The CDR3 is made up of 11 amino acids. Germline V gene data show CDR1 as DFQATT and CDR2 as SNEGSKA (reference sequence).

This clone was seen once. The chain joins TRBV6-5 to TRBJ1-3, with D uncertain. Germline-derived CDR1 and CDR2 are MNHEY and SVGAGI. This CDR3 region has 14 residues. The germline V and J ends were trimmed by 7 bases and 7 bases, with 17 bases remaining between them. The CDR3 loop is CASTPNRAPNTIYF. As DNA, the CDR3 is TGTGCCAGCACCCCAAACCGGGCCCCGAACACCATATATTTT.

The chain combines TRBV30 with TRBJ1-6, with D unclear. Germline CDR1 reads GTSNPN; CDR2 reads SVGIG (reference sequence). The CDR3 runs 15 residues. Trimming stripped 2 bases from V and 2 bases from J, with 10 bases between. The CDR3 region has the DNA TGTGCCTGGAGTTTTGGATCTCCCTATAATTCACCCCTCCACTTT. Translated, it gives CAWSFGSPYNSPLHF.

The chain has TRBV7-2 and TRBJ2-5; tentative D call: TRBD1 (5 bases). The CDR3 extends over 14 amino acids. Germline values: CDR1 SGHTA, CDR2 FQGNSA. Trimming stripped 5 bases from V and 1 base from J, with 11 bases between. The CDR3 loop reads CASSPNRPQETQYF. Here the CDR3 DNA reads TGTGCCAGCAGCCCTAACAGGCCCCAAGAGACCCAGTACTTC.

The chain joins TRBV7-2 to TRBJ1-3; D remains unclear. Trimming cost V 2 bases and J 0 bases, with 17 bases left between them. Germline V gene lookup returns CDR1 SGHTA and CDR2 FQGNSA. The CDR3 covers 18 residues. The CDR3 loop is CASSLSTAGGSSGNTIYF. The CDR3 DNA reads TGTGCCAGCAGCTTATCCACCGCCGGCGGGAGCTCTGGAAACACCATATATTTT.

This sequence joins TRBV12-3 or TRBV12-4 and TRBJ1-2; D remains unclear. Trimming left V 3 bases short and J 6 bases short, with 11 bases between. The CDR3 length is 13 residues. Here the CDR3 reads CASSFVLGNGYTF. As DNA, the CDR3 is TGTGCCAGCAGTTTTGTGCTGGGGAATGGCTACACCTTC.

The chain links TRBV29-1 to TRBJ1-5; 8 bases map to TRBD1. The V gene end was trimmed by 5 bases and the J gene end by 3 bases; junction bases not matched to a gene: 3. Germline assignment: CDR1 SQVTM and CDR2 ANQGSEA. The CDR3 has 13 amino acids. CDR3 DNA sequence: TGCAGCGTTCGACAGGGGCCCAATCAGCCCCAGCATTTT. It codes for CSVRQGPNQPQHF. Together with reference TRBV29-1 and TRBJ1-5, the CDR3 gives the full variable domain: SAVISQKPSRDICQRGTSLTIQCQVDSQVTMMFWYRQQPGQSLTLIATANQGSEATYESGFVIDKFPISRPNLTFSTLTVSNMSPEDSSIYLCSVRQGPNQPQHFGDGTRLSIL.

The chain couples TRBV18 to TRBJ1-1; D gene unclear. Germline V lookup: CDR1 KGHSH, CDR2 LQKENI. V was shortened by 2 bases and J by 8 bases, with 9 bases between the two germline ends. The CDR3 loop spans 12 amino acids. The CDR3 coding sequence is TGTGCCAGCTCACCAGGGTCACGGGAAGCTTTCTTT. Residues: CASSPGSREAFF.

The table lists this clone with a few counts. V and J are TRBV18 and TRBJ1-5; D might be TRBD1 (6 bases). Per germline, CDR1 KGHSH and CDR2 LQKENI. The CDR3 totals 15 residues. Between the trimmed V and J ends, which lost 3 bases and 8 bases, there was a span of 17 bases. Here the CDR3 DNA reads TGTGCCAGCTCACCGCAGGGGTTCGTTTCGGAGCCCCAGCATTTT. It is translated as CASSPQGFVSEPQHF.